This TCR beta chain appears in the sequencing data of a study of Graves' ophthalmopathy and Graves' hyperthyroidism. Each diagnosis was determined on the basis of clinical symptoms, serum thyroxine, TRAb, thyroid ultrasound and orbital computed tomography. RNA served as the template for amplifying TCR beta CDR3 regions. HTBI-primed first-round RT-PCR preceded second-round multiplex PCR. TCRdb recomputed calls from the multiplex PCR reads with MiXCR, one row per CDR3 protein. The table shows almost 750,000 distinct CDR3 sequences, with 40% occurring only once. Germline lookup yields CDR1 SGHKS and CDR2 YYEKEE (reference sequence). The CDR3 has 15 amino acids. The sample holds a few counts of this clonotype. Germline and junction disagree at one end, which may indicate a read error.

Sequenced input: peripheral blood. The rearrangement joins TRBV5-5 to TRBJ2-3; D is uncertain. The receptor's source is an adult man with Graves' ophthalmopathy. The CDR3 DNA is TGCGCCAGCAGCCAGTCCTCGGTGGGCACAGATACGCAGTATTTT. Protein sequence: CASSQSSVGTDTQYF.